This record looks at one TCR beta chain sequence and its context. Its antigen is still unknown. One junction end disagrees with the germline gene, perhaps due to a read error. The data derive from a study of T cell repertoires in cytomegalovirus infection. Study results and caveats: Dominating the ex vivo response were HLA-C-restricted CMV-specific TCR beta clonotypes.

Germline CDR1 is ENHRY and CDR2 is SYGVKD. CDR3 length: 13 amino acids. TCRdb reprocessed the reads via MiXCR and lists one record per CDR3 protein. The data hold around 130,000 distinct CDR3 sequences, with approximately 9.2% observed a single time. Sequenced input: PBMCs. This chain links TRBV10-3 with TRBJ1-1, with TRBD1 identical over 7 bases. The TCR comes from a human donor in good health (CMV status not recorded). Some clones in this sample may be carry-over from other donors' samples. This chain's CDR3 is CTMGQKGNTEAFF. Here the CDR3 DNA reads TGTACCATGGGACAGAAAGGGAACACTGAAGCTTTCTTT.